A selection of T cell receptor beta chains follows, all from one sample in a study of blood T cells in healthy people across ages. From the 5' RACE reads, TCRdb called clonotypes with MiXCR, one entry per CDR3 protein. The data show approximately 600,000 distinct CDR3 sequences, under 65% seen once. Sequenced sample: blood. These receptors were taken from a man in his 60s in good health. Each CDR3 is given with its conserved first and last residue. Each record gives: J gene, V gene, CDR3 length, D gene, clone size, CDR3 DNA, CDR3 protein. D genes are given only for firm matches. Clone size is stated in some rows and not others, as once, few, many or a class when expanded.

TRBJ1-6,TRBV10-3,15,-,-,TGTGCCATCAGCCATCCCGGGACGGGGGATTCACCCCTCCACTTT,CAISHPGTGDSPLHF
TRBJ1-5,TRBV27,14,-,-,TGTGCCAGCAGTCCATACAGGTCTATACAGCCCCAGCATTTT,CASSPYRSIQPQHF
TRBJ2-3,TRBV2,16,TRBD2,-,TGTGCCAGCACGGCGGGTAGTCTAGCGGGGGCAGGGGAGCAGTATTTT,CASTAGSLAGAGEQYF
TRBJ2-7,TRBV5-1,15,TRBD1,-,TGCGCCAGCAGCGCCAGACAGGGGGCCGTCCGCGAGCAGTACTTC,CASSARQGAVREQYF
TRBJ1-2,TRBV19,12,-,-,TGTGCCAGTACCCTCGACAGCTATGGCTACACCTTC,CASTLDSYGYTF
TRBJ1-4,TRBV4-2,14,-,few,TGTGCCAGCAGCGACCCCCAGGGTGGGGAAAAACTGTTTTTT,CASSDPQGGEKLFF
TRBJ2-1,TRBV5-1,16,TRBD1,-,TGCGCCAGCAGCTCCCAGGGGGCGAGAACACAAAATGAGCAGTTCTTC,CASSSQGARTQNEQFF
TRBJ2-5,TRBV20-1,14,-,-,TGCAGTGCTAGAGAAGCCGGGGGCCGGGAGACCCAGTACTTC,CSAREAGGRETQYF
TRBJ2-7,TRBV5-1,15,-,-,TGCGCCAGCAGCTTGGGGGACTGGAGCCTCGATGAGCAGTACTTC,CASSLGDWSLDEQYF
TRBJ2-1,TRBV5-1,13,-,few,TGCGCCAGCTCATGGGGGGGGACAAATGAGCAGTTCTTC,CASSWGGTNEQFF
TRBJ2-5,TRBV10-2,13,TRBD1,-,TGCGCCAGCAAGGGACAGGCAGAAGAGACCCAGTACTTC,CASKGQAEETQYF
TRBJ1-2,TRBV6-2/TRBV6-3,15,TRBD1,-,TGTGCCAGCAGACCCGGGACAGGGGGCGACTATGGCTACACCTTC,CASRPGTGGDYGYTF
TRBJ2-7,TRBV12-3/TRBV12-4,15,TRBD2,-,TGTGCCAGCAGTCCGCGACTCGCGGGGGGGCCCGAGCAGTACTTC,CASSPRLAGGPEQYF
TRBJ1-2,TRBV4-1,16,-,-,TGCGCCAGCAGCCAAGATAACCCGAGGCAGGCCTATGGCTACACCTTC,CASSQDNPRQAYGYTF
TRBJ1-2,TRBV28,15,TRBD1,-,TGTGCCAGCAGTCCCGCCGGGACAGCCTCGGGTGGCTACACCTTC,CASSPAGTASGGYTF
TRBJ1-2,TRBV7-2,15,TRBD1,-,TGTGCCAGCAGCTTGGGAACAGGGGAGGTCTATGGCTACACCTTC,CASSLGTGEVYGYTF
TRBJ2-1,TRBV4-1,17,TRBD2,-,TGCGCCAGCAGCCATCGTCTAGCGGGGGTTCCCTACAATGAGCAGTTCTTC,CASSHRLAGVPYNEQFF
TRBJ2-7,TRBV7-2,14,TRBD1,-,TGTGCCAGCAGCTCCTTTGGACAGGCCAATGAGCAGTACTTC,CASSSFGQANEQYF
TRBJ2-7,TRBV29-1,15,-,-,TGCAGCGTTGTCCCCGCGGCAGCGAGAGACTACGAGCAGTACTTC,CSVVPAAARDYEQYF
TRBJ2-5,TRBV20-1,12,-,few,TGCAGTGTTAAGGGGGTGGGAGAGACCCAGTACTTC,CSVKGVGETQYF
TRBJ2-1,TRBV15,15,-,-,TGTGCCACCAGCAGAGATGTGGGGCCCTACAATGAGCAGTTCTTC,CATSRDVGPYNEQFF
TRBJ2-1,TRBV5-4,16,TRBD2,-,TGTGCCAGTGGACTAGCGGGGGGGCGGACCTACAATGAGCAGTTCTTC,CASGLAGGRTYNEQFF
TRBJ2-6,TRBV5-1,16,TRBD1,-,TGCGCCAGTTCGGACAGGGGATTTGCTGGGGCCAACGTCCTGACTTTC,CASSDRGFAGANVLTF
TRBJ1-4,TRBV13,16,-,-,TGTGCCAGCAGCCAGATACAGGACCGAGGGCATGAAAAACTGTTTTTT,CASSQIQDRGHEKLFF
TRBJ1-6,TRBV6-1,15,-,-,TGTGCCAGCAGTGAGCAGCGACAGTGGGATTCACCCCTCCACTTT,CASSEQRQWDSPLHF
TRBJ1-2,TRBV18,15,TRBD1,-,TGTGCCAGCTCATCGGGACAGGGGACGTACTATGGCTACACCTTC,CASSSGQGTYYGYTF
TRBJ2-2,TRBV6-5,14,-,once,TGTGCCAGCAGTTACCTACTCGGTACCGGGGAGCTGTTTTTT,CASSYLLGTGELFF
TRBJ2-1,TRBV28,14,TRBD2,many,TGTGCCAGCAGTTTGTACCTAGCGGTGTATGAGCAGTTCTTC,CASSLYLAVYEQFF
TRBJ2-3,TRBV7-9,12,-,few,TGTGCCTCGACGCAGAGCACAGATACGCAGTATTTT,CASTQSTDTQYF
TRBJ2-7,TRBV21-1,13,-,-,TGTGCCAGCAGCCAAGGACAGGAAGGGTTGGAGTACTTC,CASSQGQEGLEYF
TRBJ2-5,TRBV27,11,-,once,TGTGCCAGCAGGCCGGGAGAGACCCAGTACTTC,CASRPGETQYF
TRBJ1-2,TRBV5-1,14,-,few,TGCGCCAGCAGCTTGGGTGACAGTGTCTATGGCTACACCTTC,CASSLGDSVYGYTF
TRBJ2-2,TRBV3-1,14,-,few,TGTGCCAGCAGCCAAGGTCCGAGGACCGGGGAGCTGTTTTTT,CASSQGPRTGELFF
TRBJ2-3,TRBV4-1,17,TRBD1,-,TGCGCCAGCAGCCAGACCACAGGGGGCGCGTTGACAGATACGCAGTATTTT,CASSQTTGGALTDTQYF
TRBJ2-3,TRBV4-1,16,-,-,TGCGCCAGCAGCAAAGACGCGATAGCTGGCACAGATACGCAGTATTTT,CASSKDAIAGTDTQYF
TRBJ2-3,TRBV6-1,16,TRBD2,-,TGTGCCAGCAGTGATCTACTAGCGGGCCTCACAGATACGCAGTATTTT,CASSDLLAGLTDTQYF
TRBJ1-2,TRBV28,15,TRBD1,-,TGTGCCAGCAGTTTAGCCACCGGGACAGTTAGTGGCTACACCTTC,CASSLATGTVSGYTF
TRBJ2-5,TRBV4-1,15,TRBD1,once,TGCGCCAGCAGCCAAGATCCCCAGGGGGTAGAGACCCAGTACTTC,CASSQDPQGVETQYF